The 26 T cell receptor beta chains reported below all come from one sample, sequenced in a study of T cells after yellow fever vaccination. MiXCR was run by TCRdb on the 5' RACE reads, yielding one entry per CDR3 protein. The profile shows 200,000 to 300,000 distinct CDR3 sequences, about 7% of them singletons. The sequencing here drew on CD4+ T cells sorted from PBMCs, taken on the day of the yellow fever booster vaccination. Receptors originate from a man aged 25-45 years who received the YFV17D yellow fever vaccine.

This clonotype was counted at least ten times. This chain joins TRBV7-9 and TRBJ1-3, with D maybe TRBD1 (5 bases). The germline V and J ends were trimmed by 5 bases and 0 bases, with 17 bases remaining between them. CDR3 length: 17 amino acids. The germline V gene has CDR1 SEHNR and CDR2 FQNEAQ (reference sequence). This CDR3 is CASSPSVTVFSGNTIYF. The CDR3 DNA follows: TGTGCCAGCAGCCCGTCTGTGACAGTTTTCTCTGGAAACACCATATATTTT.

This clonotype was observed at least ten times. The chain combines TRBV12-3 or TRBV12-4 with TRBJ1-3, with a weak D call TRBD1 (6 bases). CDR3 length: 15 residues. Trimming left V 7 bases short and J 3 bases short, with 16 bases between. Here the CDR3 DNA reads TGTGCCAGCAACTTGGGGGGGCACGGTGGAAACACCATATATTTT. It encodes CASNLGGHGGNTIYF.

The CDR3 DNA reads TGCAGTGCTAGAGATATGGGGGGGGTCCAAGAGACCCAGTACTTC. Its translation: CSARDMGGVQETQYF. This chain connects TRBV20-1 to TRBJ2-5; 7 bases match TRBD2. V trimming: 0 bases; J trimming: 1 base; junction bases outside the gene matches: 5. CDR1 is DFQATT and CDR2 is SNEGSKA in the germline V gene (reference sequence). The length of the CDR3 is 15 residues.

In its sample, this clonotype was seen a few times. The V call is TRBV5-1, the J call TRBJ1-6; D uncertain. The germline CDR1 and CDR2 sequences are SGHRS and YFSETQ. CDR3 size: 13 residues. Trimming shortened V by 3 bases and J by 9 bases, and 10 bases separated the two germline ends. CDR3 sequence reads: CASSSDKLSPLHF. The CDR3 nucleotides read TGCGCCAGCAGCTCAGACAAACTTTCACCCCTCCACTTT.

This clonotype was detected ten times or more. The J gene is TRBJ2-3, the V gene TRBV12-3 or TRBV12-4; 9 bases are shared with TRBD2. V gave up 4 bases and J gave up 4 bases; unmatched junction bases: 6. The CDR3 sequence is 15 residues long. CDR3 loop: CASSSTSGRADTQYF. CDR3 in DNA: TGTGCCAGCAGTTCGACTAGCGGAAGGGCAGATACGCAGTATTTT.

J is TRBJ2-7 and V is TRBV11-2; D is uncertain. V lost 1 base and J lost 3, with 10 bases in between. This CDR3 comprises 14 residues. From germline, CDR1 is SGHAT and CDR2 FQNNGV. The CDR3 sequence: CASSLAGLLYEQYF. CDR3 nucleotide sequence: TGTGCCAGCAGCTTAGCGGGCCTCCTCTACGAGCAGTACTTC. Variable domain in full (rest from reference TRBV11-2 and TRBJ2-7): EAGVAQSPRYKIIEKRQSVAFWCNPISGHATLYWYQQILGQGPKLLIQFQNNGVVDDSQLPKDRFSAERLKGVDSTLKIQPAKLEDSAVYLCASSLAGLLYEQYFGPGTRLTVT.

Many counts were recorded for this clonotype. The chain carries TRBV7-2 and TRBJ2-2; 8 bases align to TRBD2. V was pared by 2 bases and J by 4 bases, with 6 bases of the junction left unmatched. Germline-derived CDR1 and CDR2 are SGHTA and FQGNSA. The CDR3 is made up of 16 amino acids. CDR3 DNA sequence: TGTGCCAGCAGCTTAAGAGGAGCGGGAGCCACCGGGGAGCTGTTTTTT. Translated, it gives CASSLRGAGATGELFF.

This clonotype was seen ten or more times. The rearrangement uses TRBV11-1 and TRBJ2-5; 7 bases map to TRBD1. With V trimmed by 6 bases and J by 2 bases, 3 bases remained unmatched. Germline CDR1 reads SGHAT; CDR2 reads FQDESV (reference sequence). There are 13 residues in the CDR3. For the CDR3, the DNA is TGTGCCAGCAGGGGACAGCCACAAGAGACCCAGTACTTC. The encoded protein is CASRGQPQETQYF.

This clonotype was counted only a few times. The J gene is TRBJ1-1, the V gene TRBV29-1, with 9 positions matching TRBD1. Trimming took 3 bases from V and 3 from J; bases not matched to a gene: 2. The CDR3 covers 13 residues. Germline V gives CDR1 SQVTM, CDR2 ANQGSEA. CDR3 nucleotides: TGCAGCGTTGACGGGGACAGGGACACTGAAGCTTTCTTT. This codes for CSVDGDRDTEAFF.

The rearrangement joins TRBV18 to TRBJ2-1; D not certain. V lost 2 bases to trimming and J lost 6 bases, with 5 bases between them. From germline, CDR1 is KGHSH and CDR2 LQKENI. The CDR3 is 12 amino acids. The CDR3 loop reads CASSPEFNEQFF. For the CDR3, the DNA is TGTGCCAGCTCACCAGAGTTCAATGAGCAGTTCTTC. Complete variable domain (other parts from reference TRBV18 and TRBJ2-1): NAGVMQNPRHLVRRRGQEARLRCSPMKGHSHVYWYRQLPEEGLKFMVYLQKENIIDESGMPKERFSAEFPKEGPSILRIQQVVRGDSAAYFCASSPEFNEQFFGPGTRLTVL.

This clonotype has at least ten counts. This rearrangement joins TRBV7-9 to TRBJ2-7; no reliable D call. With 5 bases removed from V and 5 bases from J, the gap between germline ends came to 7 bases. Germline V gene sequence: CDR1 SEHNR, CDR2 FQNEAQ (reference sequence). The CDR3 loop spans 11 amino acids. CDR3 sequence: CASSPQHEQYF. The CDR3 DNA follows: TGTGCCAGCAGCCCTCAGCACGAGCAGTACTTC.

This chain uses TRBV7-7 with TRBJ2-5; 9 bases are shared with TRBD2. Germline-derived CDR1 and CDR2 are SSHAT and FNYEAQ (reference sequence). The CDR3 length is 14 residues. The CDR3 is CAISPAGGGETQYF. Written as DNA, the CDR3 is TGTGCTATTAGTCCGGCGGGAGGGGGAGAGACCCAGTACTTC.

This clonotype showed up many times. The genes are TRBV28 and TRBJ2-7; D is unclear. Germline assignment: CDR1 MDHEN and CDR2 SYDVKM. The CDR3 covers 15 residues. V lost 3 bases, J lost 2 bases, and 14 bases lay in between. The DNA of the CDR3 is TGTGCCAGCAGTTTTATCCAAGGCCAAACCTACGAGCAGTACTTC. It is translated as CASSFIQGQTYEQYF.

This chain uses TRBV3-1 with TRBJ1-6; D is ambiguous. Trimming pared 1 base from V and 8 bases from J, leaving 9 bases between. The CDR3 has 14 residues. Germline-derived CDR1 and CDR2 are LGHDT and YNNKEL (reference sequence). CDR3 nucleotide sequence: TGTGCCAGCAGCCAAGTTTGGGCGGATTCACCCCTCCACTTT. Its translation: CASSQVWADSPLHF.

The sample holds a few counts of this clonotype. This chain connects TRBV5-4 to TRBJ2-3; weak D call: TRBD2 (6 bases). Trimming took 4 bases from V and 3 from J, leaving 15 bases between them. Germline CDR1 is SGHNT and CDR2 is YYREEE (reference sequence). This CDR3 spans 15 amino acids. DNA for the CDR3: TGTGCCAGCAGCCCCTCGGGGGTCCTAACAGATACGCAGTATTTT. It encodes CASSPSGVLTDTQYF.

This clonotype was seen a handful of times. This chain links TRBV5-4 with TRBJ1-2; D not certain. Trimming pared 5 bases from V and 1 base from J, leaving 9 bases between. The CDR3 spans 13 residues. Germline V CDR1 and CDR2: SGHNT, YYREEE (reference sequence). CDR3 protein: CASSPRNNYGYTF. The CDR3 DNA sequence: TGTGCCAGCAGTCCTCGGAATAACTATGGCTACACCTTC.

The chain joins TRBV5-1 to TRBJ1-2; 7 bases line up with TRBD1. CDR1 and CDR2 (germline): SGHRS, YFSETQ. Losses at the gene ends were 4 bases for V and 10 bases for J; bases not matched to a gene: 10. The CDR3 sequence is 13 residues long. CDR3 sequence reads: CASSAGTELSYTF. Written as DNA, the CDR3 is TGCGCCAGCAGCGCCGGGACAGAGCTTTCCTACACCTTC.

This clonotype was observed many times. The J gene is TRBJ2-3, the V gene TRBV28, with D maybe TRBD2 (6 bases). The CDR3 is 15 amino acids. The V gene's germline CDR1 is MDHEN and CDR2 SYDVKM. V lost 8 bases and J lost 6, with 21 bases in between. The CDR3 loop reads CASSRPSVQSDTQYF. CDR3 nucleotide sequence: TGTGCCAGCTCTAGACCTAGCGTACAGAGTGATACGCAGTATTTT.

In nucleotides, the CDR3 is TGTGCCAGCAGTTCTCGTTCGGGACAGGGAAATGAGCAGTTCTTC. Translating gives CASSSRSGQGNEQFF. The V call is TRBV12-3 or TRBV12-4, the J call TRBJ2-1; 9 bases fit TRBD1. Trimming cost V 4 bases and J 7 bases; bases outside gene matches: 8. There are 15 residues in the CDR3.

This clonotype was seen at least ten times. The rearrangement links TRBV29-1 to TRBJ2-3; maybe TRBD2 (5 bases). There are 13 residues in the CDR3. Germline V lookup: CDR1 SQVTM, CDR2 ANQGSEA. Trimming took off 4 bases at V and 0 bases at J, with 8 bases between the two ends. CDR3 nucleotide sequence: TGCAGCGTTGTGAGGGTGAGCACAGATACGCAGTATTTT. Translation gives CSVVRVSTDTQYF.

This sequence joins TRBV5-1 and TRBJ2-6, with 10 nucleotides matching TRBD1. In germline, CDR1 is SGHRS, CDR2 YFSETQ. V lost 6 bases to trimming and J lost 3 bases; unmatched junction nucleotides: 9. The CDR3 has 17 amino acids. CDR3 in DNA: TGCGCCAGCAATCCGGGACAGGGGATTGTTGGGGCCAACGTCCTGACTTTC. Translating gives CASNPGQGIVGANVLTF.

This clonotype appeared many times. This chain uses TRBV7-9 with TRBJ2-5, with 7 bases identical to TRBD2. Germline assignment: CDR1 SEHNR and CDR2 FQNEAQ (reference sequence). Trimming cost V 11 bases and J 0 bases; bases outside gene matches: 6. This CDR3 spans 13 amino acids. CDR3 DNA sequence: TGTGCCTGCAAGCGGGGCAACCAAGAGACCCAGTACTTC. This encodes CACKRGNQETQYF.

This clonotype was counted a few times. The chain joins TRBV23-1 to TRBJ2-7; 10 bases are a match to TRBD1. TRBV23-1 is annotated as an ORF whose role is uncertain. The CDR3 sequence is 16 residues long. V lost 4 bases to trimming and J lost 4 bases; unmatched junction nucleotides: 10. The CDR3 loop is CASSLSAGTGAYEQYF. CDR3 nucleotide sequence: TGCGCCAGCAGTCTGAGCGCCGGGACAGGGGCGTACGAGCAGTACTTC.

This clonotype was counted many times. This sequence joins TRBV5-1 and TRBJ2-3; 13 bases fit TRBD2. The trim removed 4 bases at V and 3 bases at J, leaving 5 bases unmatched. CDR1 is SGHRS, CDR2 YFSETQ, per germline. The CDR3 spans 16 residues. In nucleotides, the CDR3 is TGCGCCAGCAGCGAAAGGACTAGCGGGAGAACAGATACGCAGTATTTT. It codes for CASSERTSGRTDTQYF.

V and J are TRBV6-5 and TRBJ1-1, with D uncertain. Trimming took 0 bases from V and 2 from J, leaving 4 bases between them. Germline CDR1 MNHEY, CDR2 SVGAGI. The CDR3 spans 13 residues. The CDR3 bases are TGTGCCAGCAGTTACTCCGATAACACTGAAGCTTTCTTT. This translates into CASSYSDNTEAFF.

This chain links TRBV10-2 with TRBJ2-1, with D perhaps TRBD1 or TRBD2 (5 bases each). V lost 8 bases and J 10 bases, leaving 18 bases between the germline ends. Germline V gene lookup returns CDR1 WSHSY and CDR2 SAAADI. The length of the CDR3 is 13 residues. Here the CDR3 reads CASSGLRAPEQFF. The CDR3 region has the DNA TGCGCCAGCTCCGGACTCAGGGCTCCCGAGCAGTTCTTC.